This is a list of T cell receptor beta chains from one sample in a study of post-analysis software for immune sequencing data. TCRdb redid the calling of the PCR reads with MiXCR, one entry per CDR3 protein. In the table there are some 500,000 distinct CDR3 sequences, less than 45% of which are singletons. Sequences were obtained from blood. The origin of the receptors is a girl aged 5-17 years with multiple sclerosis. CDR3s include the opening cysteine and the closing phenylalanine or tryptophan. Fields, in order: D gene, clone size, J gene, V gene, CDR3 DNA, CDR3 protein. D genes are given only for firm matches. Clone size is shown for a subset of rows, as once, few, many or a class of expanded clone.

>NA|NA|TRBJ2-1|TRBV7-2
TGTGCCAGCAGCTTAAGGTCTGTCTCCTACAATGAGCAGTTCTTC
CASSLRSVSYNEQFF
>TRBD1|few|TRBJ2-7|TRBV10-3
TGTGCCATCAGTGGGACAGGGTTTGGCTACGAGCAGTACTTC
CAISGTGFGYEQYF
>NA|NA|TRBJ2-1|TRBV5-1
TGCGCCAGCAGCTCCTTCGGGTTAACTAGCACCTACAATGAGCAGTTCTTC
CASSSFGLTSTYNEQFF
>NA|NA|TRBJ1-5|TRBV7-2
TGTGCCAGCAGCTCTTTTATAGGTCACAGGGAGGGACAGCCCCAGCATTTT
CASSSFIGHREGQPQHF
>TRBD1|NA|TRBJ1-2|TRBV27
TGTGCCAGCAGGAACACAGGGGGGAACTATGGCTACACCTTC
CASRNTGGNYGYTF
>NA|NA|TRBJ2-3|TRBV12-3/TRBV12-4
TGTGCCAGCAGTTTCGGACCCAACTCAGATACGCAGTATTTT
CASSFGPNSDTQYF
>NA|few|TRBJ2-1|TRBV29-1
TGCAGCGTTGTTCTAGCTCTTTACAATGAGCAGTTCTTC
CSVVLALYNEQFF
>NA|NA|TRBJ2-6|TRBV5-1
TGCGCCAGCAGCCAGGACTGGGCTGGGGCCAACGTCCTGACTTTC
CASSQDWAGANVLTF
>TRBD2|few|TRBJ2-7|TRBV7-2
TGTGCCAGCAGCTCCCGGACTAGCGGGAGTTCCTACGAGCAGTACTTC
CASSSRTSGSSYEQYF
>NA|NA|TRBJ1-2|TRBV24-1
TGTGCCACCAGTGATTTGACCGGTCTTGGCTACACCTTC
CATSDLTGLGYTF
>TRBD2|NA|TRBJ2-1|TRBV7-6
TGTGCCAGCAGGGCCCTAGCGGGAGGGTCTAGTGAGCAGTTCTTC
CASRALAGGSSEQFF
>TRBD1|NA|TRBJ2-3|TRBV29-1
TGCAGCGCACCGACAGGGGGCATCACAGATACGCAGTATTTT
CSAPTGGITDTQYF
>NA|NA|TRBJ1-4|TRBV6-6
TGTGCCAGCAGTTCTGGGATTGATGAAAAACTGTTTTTT
CASSSGIDEKLFF
>NA|few|TRBJ2-5|TRBV28
TGTGCCAGCAGTTCTTGGGGGAACCAAGAGACCCAGTACTTC
CASSSWGNQETQYF
>NA|NA|TRBJ2-6|TRBV18
TGTGCCAGCTCACCCCTAGCCTCCTCTGGGGCCAACGTCCTGACTTTC
CASSPLASSGANVLTF
>TRBD2|few|TRBJ2-3|TRBV28
TGTGCCAGCAGTGGGGGACTAGCGGGAGGAATAGATACGCAGTATTTT
CASSGGLAGGIDTQYF
>TRBD1|NA|TRBJ1-5|TRBV20-1
TGCAGTGCCAGCCTCGGGACAGGGGATCAGCCCCAGCATTTT
CSASLGTGDQPQHF
>NA|NA|TRBJ1-1|TRBV20-1
TGCAGTGCTACGAAAACAGCGAACACTGAAGCTTTCTTT
CSATKTANTEAFF
>NA|many|TRBJ2-7|TRBV29-1
TGCAGCGTTGACACCGGAGGGTACGAGCAGTACTTC
CSVDTGGYEQYF
>TRBD2|NA|TRBJ2-7|TRBV28
TGTGCCAGTCAAACGACTAGCGGTCGATACGAGCAGTACTTC
CASQTTSGRYEQYF
>NA|few|TRBJ2-7|TRBV5-1
TGCGCCAGCAGTACTACAGGGCTCTCCTACGAGCAGTACTTC
CASSTTGLSYEQYF
>TRBD1|NA|TRBJ1-1|TRBV7-9
TGTGCCAGCACCTTAGGGGGCCCGAACACTGAAGCTTTCTTT
CASTLGGPNTEAFF
>NA|NA|TRBJ2-4|TRBV12-3/TRBV12-4
TGTGCCAGCAGTTTAGATACCGGGACAAAGGCCAAAAACATTCAGTACTTC
CASSLDTGTKAKNIQYF
>NA|NA|TRBJ2-7|TRBV12-3/TRBV12-4
TGTGCCAGCAGTTTAGCGTCACCGAGCTCCTACGAGCAGTACTTC
CASSLASPSSYEQYF
>NA|NA|TRBJ2-3|TRBV5-5
TGTGCCAGCAGCTCCCTCGGGTCCAGCACAGATACGCAGTATTTT
CASSSLGSSTDTQYF
>NA|few|TRBJ2-7|TRBV20-1
TGCAGTGCTAGAGACCCGGGGAGTTATGGCGAGCAGTACTTC
CSARDPGSYGEQYF
>NA|NA|TRBJ2-7|TRBV20-1
TGCAGTGCTAGCAGTCAGTCCGGCTACGAGCAGTACTTC
CSASSQSGYEQYF
>NA|NA|TRBJ1-5|TRBV6-6
TGTGCCAGCAGTTACGTGACGTCCGCGGGCAACCAGCCCCAGCATTTT
CASSYVTSAGNQPQHF
>TRBD2|NA|TRBJ2-7|TRBV5-8
TGTGCCAGCAGCCTCCCGACTAGCGGGCCTACCTACGAGCAGTACTTC
CASSLPTSGPTYEQYF
>TRBD1|many|TRBJ1-5|TRBV7-8
TGTGCCAGCAGCCGGACAGGGTCGGGCAATCAGCCCCAGCATTTT
CASSRTGSGNQPQHF
>NA|NA|TRBJ2-5|TRBV20-1
TGCAGTGCTCCAAACCCGCAGGGGTCGGAGACCCAGTACTTC
CSAPNPQGSETQYF
>NA|few|TRBJ2-5|TRBV20-1
TGCAGTGCTGGACTGTCGGACAGTCAAGAGACCCAGTACTTC
CSAGLSDSQETQYF
>TRBD2|NA|TRBJ2-7|TRBV10-3
TGTGCCATCAGTACCACTAGCGGGGGCTACGAGCAGTACTTC
CAISTTSGGYEQYF
>TRBD1|few|TRBJ1-2|TRBV5-1
TGTGCCAGCAGCTCAGACAGGGGGCAAGGCTACACCTTC
CASSSDRGQGYTF
>NA|NA|TRBJ1-5|TRBV6-5
TGTGCCAGCAGTTACTCCTCCCAACGACTCCGACAGTCGAATCAGCCTCAGCATTTT
CASSYSSQRLRQSNQPQHF
>TRBD1|many|TRBJ2-5|TRBV29-1
TGCAGCGCCCGGGACAGCTCAAGGGAGACCCAGTACTTC
CSARDSSRETQYF
>TRBD1|NA|TRBJ2-7|TRBV18
TGTGCCAGCTCACCTTCAGGGGGCGCGTCCTACGAGCAGTACTTC
CASSPSGGASYEQYF
>TRBD1|NA|TRBJ2-1|TRBV4-1
TGCGCCAGCAGCCAACCCAGGACAGGGCGAAATGAGCAGTTCTTC
CASSQPRTGRNEQFF
>NA|NA|TRBJ2-3|TRBV7-2
TGTGCCAGCAGCTTAGTTGGTTTGACAGATACGCAGTATTTT
CASSLVGLTDTQYF
>TRBD2|few|TRBJ2-5|TRBV7-7
TGTGCTAGCAGCTGGGGAGGGGCCTTTACCCAAGAGACCCAGTACTTC
CASSWGGAFTQETQYF
>NA|NA|TRBJ2-1|TRBV28
TGTGCCAGCAGTTTATGGAGGGACGGAACCAACAATGAGCAGTTCTTC
CASSLWRDGTNNEQFF
>NA|NA|TRBJ2-7|TRBV12-3/TRBV12-4
TGTGCCAGCAGCCAGAGGGGGGCGGCGGGAGAGCAGTACTTC
CASSQRGAAGEQYF
>NA|NA|TRBJ2-1|TRBV6-5
TGTGCCAGCAGCCGTATTTATAATGAGCAGTTCTTC
CASSRIYNEQFF
>TRBD1|NA|TRBJ2-1|TRBV7-2
TGTGCCAGCAGCTTTCGGGGGACAGGGGACAATGAGCAGTTCTTC
CASSFRGTGDNEQFF
>NA|NA|TRBJ2-3|TRBV7-3
TGTGCCAGCAGCCTATACAGGGACGGGGTGACAGATACGCAGTATTTT
CASSLYRDGVTDTQYF
>TRBD1|few|TRBJ2-5|TRBV12-3/TRBV12-4
TGTGCCAGCAGGAGACAGGGGGATTGGGGGACCCAGTACTTC
CASRRQGDWGTQYF
>NA|few|TRBJ2-3|TRBV20-1
TGCAGTGCTAGTTACAGCGCCTACACAGATACGCAGTATTTT
CSASYSAYTDTQYF
>TRBD2|NA|TRBJ2-5|TRBV25-1
TGTGCCAGCAGTGCCGGACTAGCAGAGGGGGAGACCCAGTACTTC
CASSAGLAEGETQYF
>NA|NA|TRBJ1-4|TRBV28
TGTGCCAGCAGTTACCAGACAGGAACTAATGAAAAACTGTTTTTT
CASSYQTGTNEKLFF
>NA|few|TRBJ2-7|TRBV5-5
TGTGCCAGCAGCGGGACCGAAATTTCCTACGAGCAGTACTTC
CASSGTEISYEQYF
>TRBD1|few|TRBJ2-7|TRBV5-1
TGCGCCAGCAGCCAACCTTACAGGGGTAACCTCTACGAGCAGTACTTC
CASSQPYRGNLYEQYF
>TRBD2|NA|TRBJ2-4|TRBV2
TGTGCCAGCAGAGAGAGCCCTGGGGGGACTAGCGGGTCGTTAGCCAAAAACATTCAGTACTTC
CASRESPGGTSGSLAKNIQYF
>TRBD1|NA|TRBJ2-3|TRBV2
TGTGCCAGCAGTGTAACCGGGACAGGGGTCACAGATACGCAGTATTTT
CASSVTGTGVTDTQYF
>TRBD2|once|TRBJ2-7|TRBV9
TGTGCCAGCAGCGCGGGACTAGCGGGACTAACCTACGAGCAGTACTTC
CASSAGLAGLTYEQYF
>NA|few|TRBJ1-4|TRBV6-5
TGTGCCAGCAGTTATGACATGAGGAGTGAAAAACTGTTTTTT
CASSYDMRSEKLFF
>TRBD2|few|TRBJ2-3|TRBV6-6
TGTGCCAGCAGTTACCGGGAGGGAACAGATACGCAGTATTTT
CASSYREGTDTQYF
>TRBD1|once|TRBJ1-1|TRBV20-1
TGCAGTGCTACAGACAGGGTGAACACTGAAGCTTTCTTT
CSATDRVNTEAFF